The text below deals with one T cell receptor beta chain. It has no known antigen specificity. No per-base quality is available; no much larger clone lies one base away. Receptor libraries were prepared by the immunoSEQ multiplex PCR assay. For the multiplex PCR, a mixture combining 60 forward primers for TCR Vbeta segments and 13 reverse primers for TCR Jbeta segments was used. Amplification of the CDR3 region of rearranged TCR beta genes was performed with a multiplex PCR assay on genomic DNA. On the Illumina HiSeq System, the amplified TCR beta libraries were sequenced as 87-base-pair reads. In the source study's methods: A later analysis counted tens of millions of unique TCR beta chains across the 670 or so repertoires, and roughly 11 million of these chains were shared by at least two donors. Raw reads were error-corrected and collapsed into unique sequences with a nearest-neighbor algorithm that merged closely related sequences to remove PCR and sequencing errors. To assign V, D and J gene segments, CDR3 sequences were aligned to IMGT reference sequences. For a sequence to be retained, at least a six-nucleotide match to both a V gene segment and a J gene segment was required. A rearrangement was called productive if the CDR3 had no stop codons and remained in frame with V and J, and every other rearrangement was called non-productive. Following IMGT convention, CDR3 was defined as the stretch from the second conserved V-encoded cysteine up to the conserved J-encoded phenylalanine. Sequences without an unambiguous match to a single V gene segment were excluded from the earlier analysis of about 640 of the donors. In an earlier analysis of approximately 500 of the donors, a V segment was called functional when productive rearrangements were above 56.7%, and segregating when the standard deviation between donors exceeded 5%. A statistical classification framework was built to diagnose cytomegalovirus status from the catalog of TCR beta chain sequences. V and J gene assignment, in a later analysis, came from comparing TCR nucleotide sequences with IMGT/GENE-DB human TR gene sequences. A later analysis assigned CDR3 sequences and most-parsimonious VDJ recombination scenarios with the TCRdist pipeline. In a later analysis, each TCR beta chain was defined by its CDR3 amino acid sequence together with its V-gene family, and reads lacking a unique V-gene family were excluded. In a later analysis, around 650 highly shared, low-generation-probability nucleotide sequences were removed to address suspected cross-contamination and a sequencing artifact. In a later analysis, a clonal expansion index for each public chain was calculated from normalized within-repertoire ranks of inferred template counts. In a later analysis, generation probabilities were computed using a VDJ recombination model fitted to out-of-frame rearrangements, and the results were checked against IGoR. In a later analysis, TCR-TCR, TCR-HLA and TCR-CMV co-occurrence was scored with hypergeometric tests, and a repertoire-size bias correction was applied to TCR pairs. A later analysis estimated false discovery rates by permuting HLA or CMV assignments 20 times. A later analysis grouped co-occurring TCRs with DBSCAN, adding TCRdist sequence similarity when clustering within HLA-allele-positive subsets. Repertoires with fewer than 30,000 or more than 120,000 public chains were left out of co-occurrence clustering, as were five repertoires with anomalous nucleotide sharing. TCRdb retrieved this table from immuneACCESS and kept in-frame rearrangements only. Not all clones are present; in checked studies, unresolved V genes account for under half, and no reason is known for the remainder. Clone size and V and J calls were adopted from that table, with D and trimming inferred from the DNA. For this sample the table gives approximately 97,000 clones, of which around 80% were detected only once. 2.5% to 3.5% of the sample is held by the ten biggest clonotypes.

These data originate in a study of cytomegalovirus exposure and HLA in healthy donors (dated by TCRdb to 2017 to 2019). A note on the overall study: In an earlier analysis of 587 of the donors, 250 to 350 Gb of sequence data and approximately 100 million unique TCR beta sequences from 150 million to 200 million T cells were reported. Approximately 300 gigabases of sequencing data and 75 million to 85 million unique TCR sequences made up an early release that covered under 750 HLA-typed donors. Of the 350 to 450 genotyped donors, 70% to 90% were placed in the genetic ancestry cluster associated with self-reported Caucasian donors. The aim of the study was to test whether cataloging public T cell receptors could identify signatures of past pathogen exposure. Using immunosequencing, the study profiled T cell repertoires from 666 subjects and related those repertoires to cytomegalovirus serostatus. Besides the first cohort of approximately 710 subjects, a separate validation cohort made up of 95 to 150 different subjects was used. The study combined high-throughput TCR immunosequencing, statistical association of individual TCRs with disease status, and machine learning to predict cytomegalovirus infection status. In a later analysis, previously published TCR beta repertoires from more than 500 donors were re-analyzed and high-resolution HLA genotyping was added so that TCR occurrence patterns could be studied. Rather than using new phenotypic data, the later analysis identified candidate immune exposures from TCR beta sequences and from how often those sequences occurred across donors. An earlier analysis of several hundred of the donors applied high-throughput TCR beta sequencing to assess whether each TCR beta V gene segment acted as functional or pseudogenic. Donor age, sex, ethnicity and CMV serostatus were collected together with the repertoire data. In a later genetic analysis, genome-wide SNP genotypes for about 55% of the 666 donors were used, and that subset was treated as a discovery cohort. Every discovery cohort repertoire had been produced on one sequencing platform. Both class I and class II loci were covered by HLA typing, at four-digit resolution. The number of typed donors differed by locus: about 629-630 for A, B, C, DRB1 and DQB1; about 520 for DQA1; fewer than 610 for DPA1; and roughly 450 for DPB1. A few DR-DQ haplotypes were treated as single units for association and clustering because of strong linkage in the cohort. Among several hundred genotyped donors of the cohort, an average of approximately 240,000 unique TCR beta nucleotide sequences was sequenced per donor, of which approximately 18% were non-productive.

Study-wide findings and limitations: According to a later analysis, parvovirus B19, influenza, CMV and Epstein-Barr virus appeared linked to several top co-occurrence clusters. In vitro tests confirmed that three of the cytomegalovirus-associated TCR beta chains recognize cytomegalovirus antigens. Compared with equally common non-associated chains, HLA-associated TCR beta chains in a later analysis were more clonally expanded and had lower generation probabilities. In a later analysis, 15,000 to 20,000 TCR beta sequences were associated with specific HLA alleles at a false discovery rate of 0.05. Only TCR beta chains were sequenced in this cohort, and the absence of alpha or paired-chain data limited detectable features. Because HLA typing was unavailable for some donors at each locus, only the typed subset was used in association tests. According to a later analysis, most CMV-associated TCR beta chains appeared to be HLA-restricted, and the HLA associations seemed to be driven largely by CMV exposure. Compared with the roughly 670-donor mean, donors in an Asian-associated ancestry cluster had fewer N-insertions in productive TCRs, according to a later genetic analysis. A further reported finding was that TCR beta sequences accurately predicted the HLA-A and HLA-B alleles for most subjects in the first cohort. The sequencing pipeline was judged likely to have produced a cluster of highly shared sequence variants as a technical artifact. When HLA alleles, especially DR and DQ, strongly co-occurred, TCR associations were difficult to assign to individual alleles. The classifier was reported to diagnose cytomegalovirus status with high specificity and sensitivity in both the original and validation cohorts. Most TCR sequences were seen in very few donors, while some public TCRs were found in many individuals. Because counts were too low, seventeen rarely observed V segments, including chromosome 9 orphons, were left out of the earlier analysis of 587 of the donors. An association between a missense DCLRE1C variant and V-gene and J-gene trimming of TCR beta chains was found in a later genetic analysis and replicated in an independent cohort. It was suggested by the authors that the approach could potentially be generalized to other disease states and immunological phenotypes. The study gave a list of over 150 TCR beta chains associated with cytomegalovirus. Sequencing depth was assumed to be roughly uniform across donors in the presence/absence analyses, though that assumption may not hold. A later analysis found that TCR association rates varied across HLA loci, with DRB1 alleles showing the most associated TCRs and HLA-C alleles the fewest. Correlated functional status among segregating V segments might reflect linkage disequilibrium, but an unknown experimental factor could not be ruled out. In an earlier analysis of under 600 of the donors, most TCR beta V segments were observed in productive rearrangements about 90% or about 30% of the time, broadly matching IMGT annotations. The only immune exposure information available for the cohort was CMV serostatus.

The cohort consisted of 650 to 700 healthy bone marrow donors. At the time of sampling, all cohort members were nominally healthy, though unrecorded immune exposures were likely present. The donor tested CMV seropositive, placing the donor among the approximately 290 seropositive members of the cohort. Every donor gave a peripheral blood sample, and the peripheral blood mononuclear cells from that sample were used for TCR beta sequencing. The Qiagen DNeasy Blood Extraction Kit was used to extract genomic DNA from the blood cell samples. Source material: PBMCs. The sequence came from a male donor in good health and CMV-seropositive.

The CDR3 amino acid sequence is: CAWSSTSGVNTGELFF. Here is the DNA: TGTGCCTGGAGTTCGACTAGCGGGGTGAACACCGGGGAGCTGTTTTTT. The V and J segments used are TRBV30 and TRBJ2-2; 11 central nucleotides agree with TRBD2. CDR1 and CDR2 are read off the germline V gene (reference sequence) as GTSNPN and SVGIG. Including the terminal cysteine and phenylalanine, the CDR3 comprises 16 residues. Only the CDR3 DNA is retained, 48 bases long and in frame from the first base. V and J are trimmed by 2 bases and 1 base, and the gene matches miss 3 bases of the junction.